These 7 T cell receptor beta chains were sequenced from one sample in a study of CD8+ T cells in alopecia areata. This sample's treatment: oral pan-JAK inhibitor, 5-10 mg twice daily. RNA, once extracted, was reverse transcribed into cDNA for use as the sequencing template. This table comes from immunoSEQ multiplex PCR, and its TCRdb copy is limited to in-frame clones, with some not included. The table includes about 180,000 clones, 50% to 75% detected once. The specimen was CD4+ T cells sorted from blood, collected at approximately week 60, from a patient treated with tofacitinib. These TCRs come from a human donor with alopecia areata.

This clone was seen only a few times. The V and J genes are TRBV27 and TRBJ1-2, with 8 nucleotides matching TRBD1. Germline V gene data show CDR1 as MNHEY and CDR2 as SMNVEV (reference sequence). There are 15 residues in the CDR3. With V trimmed by 5 bases and J by 4 bases, 9 bases remained unmatched. Here the CDR3 DNA reads TGTGCCAGCAGTCCAAACCGACAGGGGCCCTATGGCTACACCTTC. The encoded protein is CASSPNRQGPYGYTF.

The genes are TRBV6-5 and TRBJ1-5; D possibly corresponds to TRBD1 (5 bases). The V and J ends lost 6 bases and 0 bases respectively, with 12 bases between them. In germline, CDR1 is MNHEY, CDR2 SVGAGI. The CDR3 contains 15 residues. The DNA of the CDR3 is TGTGCCAGCAGCTCAACCAGGGATAGCAATCAGCCCCAGCATTTT. Protein sequence: CASSSTRDSNQPQHF.

This clone was found a few times. The chain carries TRBV9 and TRBJ2-5; tentatively, D is TRBD2 (5 bases). The V end was cut by 0 bases, the J end by 4 bases, with 10 bases between. Per germline, CDR1 SGDLS and CDR2 YYNGEE. The CDR3 sequence is 14 residues long. The CDR3 DNA sequence: TGTGCCAGCAGCGTAGTATCCGGAGGAGAGACCCAGTACTTC. This translates into CASSVVSGGETQYF.

The sample holds a few counts of this clone. V and J are TRBV6-1 and TRBJ1-2; tentatively, D is TRBD1 (5 bases). With 1 base removed from V and 8 bases from J, the gap between germline ends came to 11 bases. The germline V gene encodes CDR1 MNHNS and CDR2 SASEGT. The CDR3 has 13 amino acids. The CDR3 region is CASSEVTEGGYTF. The DNA of the CDR3 is TGTGCCAGCAGTGAAGTTACGGAGGGGGGCTACACCTTC.

V and J are TRBV7-2 and TRBJ1-6, with D possibly being TRBD1 (5 bases). Trimming removed 1 base at V and 0 bases at J, with 7 bases between. The germline gives CDR1 SGHTA, CDR2 FQGNSA. The CDR3 spans 16 residues. The CDR3 DNA reads TGTGCCAGCAGCTTAGGGGGGAGCTCCTATAATTCACCCCTCCACTTT. This gives the protein CASSLGGSSYNSPLHF. Variable domain in full (rest from reference TRBV7-2 and TRBJ1-6): GAGVSQSPSNKVTEKGKDVELRCDPISGHTALYWYRQSLGQGLEFLIYFQGNSAPDKSGLPSDRFSAERTGGSVSTLTIQRTQQEDSAVYLCASSLGGSSYNSPLHFGNGTRLTVT.

This chain joins TRBV5-5 and TRBJ2-3; possibly TRBD1 or TRBD2 for D (5 bases each). Deletions cut 4 bases from V and 5 bases from J, with 14 bases between. CDR3 length equals 14 residues. Germline V gene sequence: CDR1 SGHKS, CDR2 YYEKEE (reference sequence). The CDR3 here is CASSLTWDGDTQYF. The CDR3 nucleotides read TGTGCCAGCAGCCTGACCTGGGACGGAGATACGCAGTATTTT.

J is TRBJ2-1 and V is TRBV7-9, with D possibly being TRBD1 (6 bases). The CDR3 consists of 14 residues. CDR1 is SEHNR and CDR2 is FQNEAQ in the germline V gene (reference sequence). V was clipped by 0 bases and J by 8 bases, with 11 bases between them. CDR3 sequence: CASSLAMGADEQFF. CDR3 DNA sequence: TGTGCCAGCAGCTTAGCGATGGGGGCAGATGAGCAGTTCTTC.